This entry is about one T cell receptor beta chain. Its antigen is not known. The CDR3 has 14 residues. Germline CDR1 is MGHRA and CDR2 is YSYEKL. V was clipped by 6 bases and J by 6 bases, with 14 bases between them. This entry is derived from a study of cytomegalovirus exposure and HLA in healthy donors. PCR was performed using 60 Vbeta and 13 Jbeta primers. Measured with immunoSEQ multiplex PCR; TCRdb has only the in-frame clones, and not every one. The sample includes over 150,000 clones, roughly 77% of them seen just once. General observations from the study: The study recorded over 150 TCR beta chains that were cytomegalovirus-associated. Sequences of the TCR beta chain were said to predict the HLA-A and HLA-B alleles of most subjects accurately. Several of the most significant clusters appeared linked to common viral pathogens, based on a later analysis.

This receptor was taken from a male donor in good health and CMV-seronegative. The chain couples TRBV4-1 to TRBJ1-4, with unresolved D. The sequencing input was PBMCs. CDR3: CASRRLGGYEKLFF. Here the CDR3 DNA reads TGCGCCAGCAGACGACTCGGAGGGTATGAAAAACTGTTTTTT.